This T cell receptor (beta chain) was captured by sequencing in a study of OX40 agonist ivuxolimab in advanced cancers. The wider study: Patients assigned to dose escalation were diagnosed with hepatocellular carcinoma, melanoma, renal cell or head and neck cancer. The mean age was approximately 60 years, ranging from about 23 to 79, with 65% to 90% of participants male. Three patients, one with hepatocellular carcinoma and two with cutaneous melanoma, responded partially.

V lost 0 bases, J lost 4 bases, and 4 bases stayed unmatched. Per germline, CDR1 SGHDN and CDR2 FVKESK. The CDR3 contains 17 residues. As to this clone: Antigen unknown.

General observations from the study: CD8+ T cells (on average) carried more expanded clones than CD4+ T cells.

Libraries were prepared by immunoSEQ multiplex PCR; TCRdb keeps only in-frame clonotypes and omits some of them. Of roughly 60,000 clones detected, about nine tenths appear once; the ten largest clones hold roughly 3.8%. This TCR was sampled from an adult with an advanced solid tumor such as melanoma, head and neck, liver or kidney cancer. The sequencing here drew on CD4+ or CD8+ T cells sorted from blood, taken in a trial of the OX40 agonist ivuxolimab. The rearrangement uses TRBV14 and TRBJ2-1; 12 nucleotides line up with TRBD1. The CDR3: CASSQDWDRGLYNEQFF. As DNA, the CDR3 is TGTGCCAGCAGCCAAGATTGGGACAGGGGGCTTTACAATGAGCAGTTCTTC.